The 14 T cell receptor beta chains given below trace back to one sample, sequenced in a study of blood T cell repertoires in COVID-19. Assay used: immunoSEQ multiplex PCR; TCRdb lists only in-frame clones, some missing. The table records 250,000 or so clones, over 75% of them present only once. The sample comprised PBMCs or T cells enriched from blood (not recorded which). These TCRs come from a man aged 40-49 years who had recovered from COVID-19.

This rearrangement joins TRBV11-1 to TRBJ1-2; 10 nucleotides match TRBD1. With 5 bases clipped from V and 6 bases from J, the junction kept 12 bases outside the gene matches. CDR1 is SGHAT and CDR2 is FQDESV in the germline V gene (reference sequence). This CDR3 has 16 amino acids. The CDR3 spells CASSSMKTGGIDGYTF. The DNA of the CDR3 is TGTGCCAGCAGCAGTATGAAGACAGGGGGCATCGATGGCTACACCTTC.

This chain's CDR3 is CSASRQGDYGYTF. The DNA of the CDR3 is TGCAGCGCTAGTCGGCAGGGGGACTATGGCTACACCTTC. This chain joins TRBV29-1 and TRBJ1-2; the match to TRBD1 covers 7 bases. Trimming removed 7 bases from V and 3 bases from J; junction bases left unmatched: 8. CDR1 is SQVTM and CDR2 is ANQGSEA in the germline V gene. This CDR3 is 13 amino acids long. Full variable domain (outside the CDR3, taken from reference TRBV29-1 and TRBJ1-2): SAVISQKPSRDICQRGTSLTIQCQVDSQVTMMFWYRQQPGQSLTLIATANQGSEATYESGFVIDKFPISRPNLTFSTLTVSNMSPEDSSIYLCSASRQGDYGYTFGSGTRLTVV.

V usage is TRBV3-1 (or the pseudogene TRBV3-2) and J usage is TRBJ2-1, with TRBD2 matching 9 bases. Trimming took 2 bases from V and 0 from J; bases not matched to a gene: 5. The CDR3 has 17 residues. Germline V lookup: CDR1 LGHDT, CDR2 YNNKEL (reference sequence). CDR3 in DNA: TGTGCCAGCAGCCAATGGGCGGGAGGGAGCTCCTACAATGAGCAGTTCTTC. Translated: CASSQWAGGSSYNEQFF.

The chain recombines TRBV27 with TRBJ1-5; the D gene is possibly TRBD1 (6 bases). This CDR3 region has 15 residues. From germline, CDR1 is MNHEY and CDR2 SMNVEV (reference sequence). V lost 2 bases and J lost 7, with 15 bases in between. The CDR3 DNA follows: TGTGCCAGCAGTTTAGGTCAGGGGTTCAGGCAGCCCCAGCATTTT. Translation: CASSLGQGFRQPQHF.

The chain joins TRBV7-9 to TRBJ1-1; TRBD1 aligns across 10 bases. After removal of 5 bases from V and 5 bases from J, the junction contained 8 bases not matched to a gene. Germline V CDR1 and CDR2: SEHNR, FQNEAQ (reference sequence). The CDR3 has 15 residues. The CDR3 DNA follows: TGTGCCAGCAGCGGATGGACAGGGGGAATGACTGAAGCTTTCTTT. It codes for CASSGWTGGMTEAFF.

The chain combines TRBV11-1 with TRBJ1-1; maybe TRBD1 (5 bases). In germline, CDR1 is SGHAT, CDR2 FQDESV (reference sequence). The length of the CDR3 is 13 residues. Trimming removed 5 bases at V and 7 bases at J, with 14 bases between. The CDR3 DNA follows: TGTGCCAGCAGCCATACCGACAGACATGAAGCTTTCTTT. This encodes CASSHTDRHEAFF.

The rearrangement joins TRBV2 to TRBJ1-1; D might be TRBD1 (6 bases). V lost 6 bases and J 6 bases, leaving 20 bases between the germline ends. CDR1 SNHLY and CDR2 FYNNEI come from the germline V gene. This CDR3 has 15 amino acids. CDR3 loop: CASREQGPSGAEAFF. The CDR3 DNA reads TGTGCCAGCAGAGAACAGGGACCCTCGGGAGCTGAAGCTTTCTTT.

The chain employs TRBV6-5 and TRBJ1-2, with D possibly matching TRBD1 (6 bases). This CDR3 has 15 residues. With 6 bases removed from V and 0 bases from J, the gap between germline ends came to 14 bases. Germline CDR1 MNHEY, CDR2 SVGAGI. Here the CDR3 DNA reads TGTGCCAGCAGCCATGGACAGACCGCTAACTATGGCTACACCTTC. It is translated as CASSHGQTANYGYTF.

J is TRBJ1-4 and V is TRBV9; 7 bases align to TRBD1. Germline V CDR1 and CDR2: SGDLS, YYNGEE. Trimming took 4 bases from V and 6 from J; bases not matched to a gene: 9. The CDR3 consists of 15 residues. The CDR3 loop is CASSTQTGQDEKLFF. DNA of the CDR3: TGTGCCAGCAGCACTCAGACAGGGCAGGATGAAAAACTGTTTTTT.

This sequence joins TRBV27 and TRBJ2-3; TRBD2 agrees at 8 bases. This CDR3 is 16 amino acids long. CDR1 MNHEY and CDR2 SMNVEV come from the germline V gene (reference sequence). The J segment lost 0 bases and the V segment lost 5 bases, leaving 7 bases of the junction unmatched. This CDR3 reads CASSITSGYSTDTQYF. CDR3 coding DNA: TGTGCCAGCAGTATTACTAGCGGTTATAGCACAGATACGCAGTATTTT.

The chain employs TRBV6-6 and TRBJ2-7, with TRBD1 matching 8 bases. The V and J ends lost 8 bases and 6 bases, in that order; junction bases with no gene match: 9. CDR1 is MNHNY, CDR2 SVGAGI, per germline (reference sequence). The CDR3 runs 13 residues. This CDR3 is CASRDRNWGEQYF. The CDR3 DNA sequence: TGTGCCAGCCGGGACAGGAATTGGGGCGAGCAGTACTTC.

The chain employs TRBV29-1 and TRBJ2-7; D possibly corresponds to TRBD1 (5 bases). V dropped 5 bases and J dropped 3 bases, with 14 bases sitting between them. The germline gives CDR1 SQVTM, CDR2 ANQGSEA. The CDR3 spans 13 residues. The CDR3 sequence: CSVLSQGFYEQYF. The CDR3 region has the DNA TGCAGCGTTTTGTCCCAGGGCTTCTACGAGCAGTACTTC.

CDR3 region: CASSPLGEGLSEQFF. Here the CDR3 DNA reads TGTGCCAGCAGCCCCCTCGGGGAGGGCCTCAGTGAGCAGTTCTTC. The chain couples TRBV14 to TRBJ2-1, with 7 bases identical to TRBD2. The CDR3 totals 15 residues. With 4 bases clipped from V and 9 bases from J, the junction kept 12 bases outside the gene matches. Germline CDR1 reads SGHDN; CDR2 reads FVKESK.

The rearrangement uses TRBV7-8 and TRBJ1-2; 8 nucleotides line up with TRBD1. CDR3 size: 15 residues. CDR1 is SGHVS and CDR2 is FQNEAQ in the germline V gene. The trim removed 5 bases at V and 2 bases at J, leaving 7 bases unmatched. The DNA of the CDR3 is TGTGCCAGCAGCCTGGCGGGACAGGAAAACTATGGCTACACCTTC. Its translation: CASSLAGQENYGYTF.